The 9 T cell receptor beta chains listed next were all sequenced from one sample in a study of blood T cells in healthy people across ages. For the second PCR, which ran for roughly 6 to 12 cycles, a sample-barcoded 5' primer and a J-beta primer mix were used. TCRdb redid the calling of the 5' RACE reads with MiXCR, one entry per CDR3 protein. The data hold around 1.5 million distinct CDR3 sequences, with approximately 32% observed a single time. Sequenced: blood. The receptors originated from a woman under 40 in good health.

V is TRBV3-1 and J is TRBJ2-7; 13 bases line up with TRBD2. Germline V gene lookup returns CDR1 LGHDT and CDR2 YNNKEL (reference sequence). With 0 bases clipped from V and 3 bases from J, the junction kept 11 bases outside the gene matches. CDR3 length equals 19 residues. The chain's CDR3 is CASSQDGTSGGAGDYEQYF. The CDR3, as DNA: TGTGCCAGCAGCCAAGACGGAACTAGCGGGGGGGCCGGGGACTACGAGCAGTACTTC.

The V call is TRBV29-1, the J call TRBJ1-3; no firm D call. CDR1 is SQVTM, CDR2 ANQGSEA, per germline. V gave up 2 bases and J gave up 4 bases, with 6 bases separating them. CDR3 length equals 12 residues. CDR3 in DNA: TGCAGCGTTGAAATCCGGGGAAACACCATATATTTT. Its protein is CSVEIRGNTIYF. Combining the CDR3 with reference TRBV29-1 and TRBJ1-3 gives the whole variable domain SAVISQKPSRDICQRGTSLTIQCQVDSQVTMMFWYRQQPGQSLTLIATANQGSEATYESGFVIDKFPISRPNLTFSTLTVSNMSPEDSSIYLCSVEIRGNTIYFGEGSWLTVV.

The J gene is TRBJ2-5, the V gene TRBV28; tentatively, D is TRBD1 (5 bases). The CDR3 has 17 amino acids. With 8 bases removed from V and 5 bases from J, the gap between germline ends came to 27 bases. Germline CDR1 reads MDHEN; CDR2 reads SYDVKM. This chain's CDR3 is CASCNIRQKKWMETQYF. In DNA, the CDR3 is TGTGCCAGCTGCAATATAAGACAGAAAAAATGGATGGAGACCCAGTACTTC.

The rearrangement links TRBV5-1 to TRBJ1-2; TRBD1 is a possible D gene (6 bases). The germline V gene has CDR1 SGHRS and CDR2 YFSETQ. This CDR3 comprises 14 residues. V was cut by 3 bases and J by 6 bases, with 15 bases left in between. Here the CDR3 reads CASSSSVGGDGYTF. The CDR3 DNA sequence: TGCGCCAGCAGCTCCTCGGTAGGGGGGGATGGCTACACCTTC.

The V and J genes are TRBV6-2 or TRBV6-3 and TRBJ2-2; D unclear. This CDR3 spans 15 amino acids. The germline V and J ends were trimmed by 2 bases and 1 base, with 8 bases remaining between them. CDR1 and CDR2 (germline): MNHEY, SVGEGT. CDR3 region: CASSYVQLNTGELFF. The CDR3 DNA follows: TGTGCCAGCAGTTACGTACAGCTGAACACCGGGGAGCTGTTTTTT.

The gene calls are TRBV28 and TRBJ2-7, with D perhaps being TRBD1 or TRBD2 (5 bases each). Trimming shortened V by 4 bases and J by 3 bases, and 16 bases separated the two germline ends. The CDR3 has 15 amino acids. Germline assignment: CDR1 MDHEN and CDR2 SYDVKM. The DNA for the CDR3 is TGTGCCAGCAGTTCCCAGGGCGGGTCAAACTACGAGCAGTACTTC. This translates into CASSSQGGSNYEQYF.

V usage is TRBV5-1 and J usage is TRBJ2-2, with no clear D. Trimming removed 0 bases from V and 5 bases from J, with 8 bases in between. The CDR3 contains 14 residues. From germline, CDR1 is SGHRS and CDR2 YFSETQ. The CDR3 here is CASSLVGITGELFF. Written as DNA, the CDR3 is TGCGCCAGCAGCTTGGTTGGGATAACCGGGGAGCTGTTTTTT. The full variable domain, its missing parts supplied by reference TRBV5-1 and TRBJ2-2, is KAGVTQTPRYLIKTRGQQVTLSCSPISGHRSVSWYQQTPGQGLQFLFEYFSETQRNKGNFPGRFSGRQFSNSRSEMNVSTLELGDSALYLCASSLVGITGELFFGEGSRLTVL.

This chain joins TRBV5-5 and TRBJ2-1; no clear D gene. Germline V CDR1 and CDR2: SGHKS, YYEKEE (reference sequence). The CDR3 covers 12 residues. V lost 4 bases to trimming and J lost 6 bases, with 8 bases between them. DNA of the CDR3: TGTGCCAGCAGCATTGGCTTCAATGAGCAGTTCTTC. Protein: CASSIGFNEQFF.

Concerning this clonotype: One junction end disagrees with the germline gene, perhaps due to a read error. The V gene is TRBV4-1, the J gene TRBJ2-5, with TRBD2 as a possible D gene (6 bases). CDR1 is MGHRA, CDR2 YSYEKL, per germline. The CDR3 runs to 14 residues. This chain's CDR3 is CASSQTGVREAQYF. As DNA, the CDR3 is TGCGCCAGCAGCCAAACGGGAGTTAGAGAGGCCCAGTACTTC.